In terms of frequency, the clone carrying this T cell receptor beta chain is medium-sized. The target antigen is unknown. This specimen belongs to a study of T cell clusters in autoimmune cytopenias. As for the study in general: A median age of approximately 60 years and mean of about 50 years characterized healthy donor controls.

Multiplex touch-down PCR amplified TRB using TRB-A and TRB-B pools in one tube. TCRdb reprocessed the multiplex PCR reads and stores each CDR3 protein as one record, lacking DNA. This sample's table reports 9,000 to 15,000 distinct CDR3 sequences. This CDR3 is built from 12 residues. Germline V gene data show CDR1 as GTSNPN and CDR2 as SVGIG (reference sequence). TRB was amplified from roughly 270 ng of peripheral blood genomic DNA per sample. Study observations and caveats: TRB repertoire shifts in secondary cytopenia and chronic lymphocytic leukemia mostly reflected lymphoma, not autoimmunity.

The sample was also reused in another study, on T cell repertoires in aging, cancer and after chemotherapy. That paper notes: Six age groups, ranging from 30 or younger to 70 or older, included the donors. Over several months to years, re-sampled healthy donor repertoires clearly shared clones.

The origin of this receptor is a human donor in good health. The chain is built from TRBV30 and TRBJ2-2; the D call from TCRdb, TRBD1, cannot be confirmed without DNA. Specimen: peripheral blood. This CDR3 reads CAWKRGNGELFF.